This entry lists 9 T cell receptor beta chains sequenced from one sample in a study of cytomegalovirus exposure and HLA in healthy donors. Clones were sequenced by immunoSEQ multiplex PCR, and TCRdb holds only the in-frame ones, with some missing. The sample has about 110,000 clones; about 87% are singletons. Sequencing was done on a sample of PBMCs. The origin of the receptors is a young woman in good health and CMV-seropositive.

The chain uses TRBV4-1 and TRBJ1-3; D remains unclear. Germline V gene data show CDR1 as MGHRA and CDR2 as YSYEKL. V was trimmed by 1 base and J by 0 bases, leaving 7 bases between them. This CDR3 has 15 residues. The CDR3 sequence is CASSQGASSGNTIYF. The CDR3 DNA follows: TGCGCCAGCAGCCAAGGAGCAAGCTCTGGAAACACCATATATTTT.

The chain recombines TRBV15 with TRBJ1-1; perhaps TRBD1 as D (6 bases). Trimming took off 0 bases at V and 1 base at J, with 9 bases between the two ends. CDR1 and CDR2 from the germline V gene are LNHNV and YYDKDF (reference sequence). This CDR3 spans 15 amino acids. In DNA, the CDR3 is TGTGCCACCAGCAGAGACAGGGGAAAGAACACTGAAGCTTTCTTT. This codes for CATSRDRGKNTEAFF.

The V gene is TRBV5-6, the J gene TRBJ1-6; D is perhaps TRBD1 (5 bases). Trimming shortened V by 0 bases and J by 2 bases, and 6 bases separated the two germline ends. The CDR3 length is 15 residues. CDR1 and CDR2 from the germline V gene are SGHDT and YYEEEE. DNA for the CDR3: TGTGCCAGCAGCTTGGCAGGGCCCTATAATTCACCCCTCCACTTT. It yields the protein CASSLAGPYNSPLHF.

V and J are TRBV13 and TRBJ1-5, with D maybe TRBD1 (5 bases). The V end lost 6 bases, the J end lost 2 bases, and 11 bases lay between the germline ends. CDR1 is PRHDT and CDR2 is FYEKMQ in the germline V gene (reference sequence). CDR3 length: 14 amino acids. CDR3 sequence: CASRFGGGNQPQHF. In DNA, the CDR3 is TGTGCCAGCAGATTCGGGGGGGGCAATCAGCCCCAGCATTTT.

V gene TRBV7-9 combines with J gene TRBJ2-2; the D gene is possibly TRBD2 (5 bases). This CDR3 comprises 16 residues. Trimming took off 4 bases at V and 7 bases at J, with 19 bases between the two ends. Germline V gene lookup returns CDR1 SEHNR and CDR2 FQNEAQ (reference sequence). The CDR3 is CASSSEGFSGIGELFF. CDR3 bases: TGTGCCAGCAGCTCCGAGGGATTCTCCGGCATCGGGGAGCTGTTTTTT.

The CDR3 bases are TGTGCCAGCAGTTTAGGACGGACTGGTGGCTACACCTTC. Protein sequence: CASSLGRTGGYTF. The chain joins TRBV27 to TRBJ1-2; unclear D gene. The CDR3 runs 13 residues. The germline CDR1 and CDR2 sequences are MNHEY and SMNVEV (reference sequence). The V end lost 2 bases, the J end lost 7 bases, and 11 bases lay between the germline ends.

V is TRBV5-1 and J is TRBJ2-1; D possibly corresponds to TRBD2 (5 bases). The V gene lost 3 bases and the J gene lost 6 bases, with 13 bases spanning the gap. CDR1 is SGHRS and CDR2 is YFSETQ in the germline V gene. CDR3 length equals 14 residues. The CDR3 nucleotides are TGCGCCAGCAGCTCTATTCCTAGCAGCAATGAGCAGTTCTTC. Amino acids: CASSSIPSSNEQFF.

The V and J genes are TRBV7-2 and TRBJ1-5; 11 nucleotides match TRBD1. Germline V gives CDR1 SGHTA, CDR2 FQGNSA. V shed 5 bases, J shed 2 bases, and the junction held 2 bases outside the gene matches. CDR3 length: 15 residues. The CDR3, as DNA: TGTGCCAGCAGCCGGACAGGGGGCGGCAATCAGCCCCAGCATTTT. It encodes CASSRTGGGNQPQHF.

The V call is TRBV28, the J call TRBJ2-7; D is ambiguous. The germline gives CDR1 MDHEN, CDR2 SYDVKM. V was cut by 5 bases and J by 5 bases, with 13 bases left in between. This CDR3 has 13 amino acids. The CDR3 reads CASSPPEVHEQYV. The CDR3 DNA is TGTGCCAGCAGTCCCCCCGAGGTCCACGAGCAGTACGTC.